This T cell receptor (beta chain) derives from a study of T cell changes during pregnancy in multiple sclerosis. Measured with immunoSEQ multiplex PCR; TCRdb has only the in-frame clones, and not every one. This sample has 41,000 or so clones, with 90% found just once. The CDR3 is 12 amino acids. The germline V gene encodes CDR1 SEHNR and CDR2 FQNEAQ (reference sequence). Trimming pared 5 bases from V and 10 bases from J, leaving 12 bases between. V usage is TRBV7-9 and J usage is TRBJ2-1; D may be TRBD2 (6 bases). The clonotype was recovered from a female donor with multiple sclerosis, enrolled in a pregnancy study. Sequenced material: CD8+ T cells from peripheral blood mononuclear cells, taken in the third trimester of pregnancy. DNA of the CDR3: TGTGCCAGCAGCCCCGGGAGAAAAGAGCAGTTCTTC. It yields the protein CASSPGRKEQFF.